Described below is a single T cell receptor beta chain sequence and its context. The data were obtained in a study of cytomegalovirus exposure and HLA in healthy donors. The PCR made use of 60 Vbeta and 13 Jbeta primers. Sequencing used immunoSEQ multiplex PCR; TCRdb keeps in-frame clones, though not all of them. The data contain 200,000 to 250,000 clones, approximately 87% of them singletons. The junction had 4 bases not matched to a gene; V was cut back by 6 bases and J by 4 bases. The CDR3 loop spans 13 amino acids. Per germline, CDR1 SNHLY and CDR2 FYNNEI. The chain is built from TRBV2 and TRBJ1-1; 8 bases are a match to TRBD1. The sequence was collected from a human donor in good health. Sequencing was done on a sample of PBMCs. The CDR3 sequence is CASSSTGGTEAFF. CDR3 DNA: TGTGCCAGCAGCAGCACAGGGGGCACTGAAGCTTTCTTT.